Below are 8 T cell receptor beta chains sequenced from a single sample in a study of identical twins. TCRdb reanalysed the 5' RACE reads using MiXCR and keeps one entry per CDR3 protein. The data show roughly 720,000 distinct CDR3 sequences, with roughly 20% seen just once and around 13% held by the top ten. The sample was also reused in another study, on T cells expressing NK-cell markers.

Sequences were obtained from PBMCs. Every receptor here comes from a young woman in good health.

This chain uses TRBV29-1 with TRBJ2-7, with D perhaps being TRBD1 or TRBD2 (5 bases each). Germline CDR1 and CDR2: SQVTM and ANQGSEA. Deletions cut 5 bases from V and 2 bases from J, with 16 bases between. The CDR3 contains 14 residues. In nucleotides, the CDR3 is TGCAGCGTTCTGTCTTGGGGGACCCCCTACGAGCAGTACTTC. Its translation is CSVLSWGTPYEQYF.

V and J are TRBV7-9 and TRBJ2-5; perhaps D is TRBD1 or TRBD2 (5 bases each). This CDR3 region has 12 residues. CDR1 SEHNR and CDR2 FQNEAQ come from the germline V gene (reference sequence). Trimming shortened V by 2 bases and J by 5 bases, and 6 bases separated the two germline ends. CDR3 in DNA: TGTGCCAGCAGCTTATGGGGGGAGACCCAGTACTTC. Amino acids: CASSLWGETQYF.

This clonotype has more than one count but fewer than ten. V and J are TRBV5-1 and TRBJ2-7, with D hard to call. The ends were cut back, 4 bases at V and 2 bases at J, with 13 bases in the middle. From germline, CDR1 is SGHRS and CDR2 YFSETQ. The CDR3 consists of 14 residues. CDR3 coding DNA: TGCGCCAGCAGCCAAACAGCTTTTACCTACGAGCAGTACTTC. This gives the protein CASSQTAFTYEQYF.

The V and J genes are TRBV24-1 and TRBJ2-1, with 7 bases that match TRBD1. The V gene end was trimmed by 2 bases and the J gene end by 13 bases; junction bases not matched to a gene: 7. The CDR3 consists of 13 residues. Germline V gene lookup returns CDR1 KGHDR and CDR2 SFDVKD. CDR3 DNA: TGTGCCACCAGTGATTCCGATGACAGGGTACAGTTCTTC. Its protein product is CATSDSDDRVQFF.

V is TRBV9 and J is TRBJ2-3; D possibly matches TRBD1 or TRBD2 (5 bases each). Trimming shortened V by 4 bases and J by 4 bases, and 16 bases separated the two germline ends. Germline values: CDR1 SGDLS, CDR2 YYNGEE. CDR3 length: 15 amino acids. The CDR3 loop reads CASSPLMTGPDTQYF. As DNA, the CDR3 is TGTGCCAGCAGCCCTTTAATGACGGGGCCAGATACGCAGTATTTT.

This clonotype was seen a few times. The chain is built from TRBV10-2 and TRBJ2-3, with D tentatively TRBD2 (6 bases). Per the germline V gene, CDR1 is WSHSY and CDR2 is SAAADI. Trimming pared 10 bases from V and 5 bases from J, leaving 16 bases between. This CDR3 is built from 13 residues. This CDR3 is CATHAGGQDTQYF. CDR3 coding DNA: TGCGCCACACACGCAGGAGGGCAAGATACGCAGTATTTT.

The chain couples TRBV20-1 to TRBJ2-3; 11 nucleotides line up with TRBD2. The germline gives CDR1 DFQATT, CDR2 SNEGSKA (reference sequence). The length of the CDR3 is 13 residues. After removal of 8 bases from V and 7 bases from J, the junction contained 8 bases not matched to a gene. The CDR3 sequence is CSYSASGRYTQYF. CDR3 sequence (DNA): TGCAGTTATTCGGCTAGCGGGAGGTATACGCAGTATTTT.

The rearrangement uses TRBV5-1 and TRBJ1-1; D may be TRBD1 (6 bases). The CDR3 is 13 amino acids. Trimming cost V 3 bases and J 10 bases, with 16 bases left between them. The germline gives CDR1 SGHRS, CDR2 YFSETQ. The CDR3 nucleotides read TGCGCCAGCAGCTCCTCTACAGGGAGTACAGCTTTCTTT. It is translated as CASSSSTGSTAFF.